This T cell receptor beta chain appears in the sequencing data of a study of patients and donors after allogeneic stem cell transplantation. In this sample, this clonotype turned up once. V was clipped by 7 bases and J by 2 bases, with 10 bases between them. Germline lookup yields CDR1 SQVTM and CDR2 ANQGSEA. The CDR3 has 12 residues. Using its own MiXCR run on the RT-PCR reads, TCRdb lists one record per CDR3 protein. The sample gives about 110,000 distinct CDR3 sequences, over 30% of which show up once; around 26% is in the top ten. J is TRBJ2-3 and V is TRBV29-1; TRBD1 is a possible D gene (5 bases). The receptor was isolated from a human donor who was either an allogeneic HSCT recipient or a stem cell or donor lymphocyte infusion donor (not recorded which). It is not recorded whose cells these are; they may come from a transplant donor. Input material: blood, either unsorted or a sorted T cell fraction (not recorded which). CDR3 protein: CSAGLYTDTQYF. In DNA form, the CDR3 reads TGCAGCGCAGGGCTCTACACAGATACGCAGTATTTT.